One and the same sample provided the 15 T cell receptor beta chains below, sequenced in a study of T-cell memory formation after mild COVID-19. TCRdb fed the 5' RACE reads into MiXCR, producing one record per CDR3 protein. The profile shows more than 150,000 distinct CDR3 sequences, around a sixth of them singletons. Sequenced material: PBMCs or a T cell subset sorted from them (not recorded which). These TCRs come from a young man who had mild COVID-19 (a few samples of this study predate the infection). Cell type and time point are not known.

This clonotype was counted ten times or more. The rearrangement uses TRBV5-1 and TRBJ2-3; 9 bases are a match to TRBD2. The CDR3 spans 16 residues. Looked up from germline, CDR1 is SGHRS and CDR2 is YFSETQ. The V and J ends lost 4 bases and 3 bases, in that order; junction bases with no gene match: 9. CDR3 DNA sequence: TGCGCCAGCAGCACCTCCTTAGCGGGGGTAACAGATACGCAGTATTTT. Amino acid sequence: CASSTSLAGVTDTQYF.

This clonotype appeared many times. The J gene is TRBJ1-6, the V gene TRBV7-8; tentatively, D is TRBD1 (6 bases). The CDR3 totals 14 residues. V was pared by 5 bases and J by 9 bases, with 14 bases between. CDR1 and CDR2 (germline): SGHVS, FQNEAQ. The CDR3 DNA sequence: TGTGCCAGCAGCCGACCAGGGGAGCCTTCACCCCTCCACTTT. Its translation: CASSRPGEPSPLHF.

A few counts support this clonotype. The chain combines TRBV7-2 with TRBJ1-2; D unclear. CDR3 length equals 13 residues. Trimming removed 4 bases from V and 4 bases from J, with 10 bases in between. Germline-derived CDR1 and CDR2 are SGHTA and FQGNSA. CDR3 sequence: CASSSWTPYGYTF. The CDR3 bases are TGTGCCAGCAGCTCCTGGACCCCCTATGGCTACACCTTC.

V usage is TRBV20-1 and J usage is TRBJ2-5; the D gene is possibly TRBD2 (5 bases). This CDR3 is built from 13 residues. The germline V and J ends were trimmed by 6 bases and 4 bases, with 15 bases remaining between them. The germline CDR1 and CDR2 sequences are DFQATT and SNEGSKA (reference sequence). The CDR3 loop is CSAWKTGRETQYF. CDR3 coding DNA: TGCAGTGCCTGGAAGACGGGGAGAGAGACCCAGTACTTC.

The chain combines TRBV20-1 with TRBJ2-5; D uncertain. Germline CDR1 is DFQATT and CDR2 is SNEGSKA (reference sequence). V was trimmed by 1 base and J by 2 bases, leaving 8 bases between them. CDR3 length equals 13 residues. The CDR3 region is CSARVVGQETQYF. The CDR3 DNA reads TGCAGTGCTAGAGTCGTAGGGCAAGAGACCCAGTACTTC.

This clonotype was seen more than once but under ten times. The chain combines TRBV30 with TRBJ2-3; a weak D match, TRBD1 (8 bases). The CDR3 runs to 13 residues. Germline CDR1 and CDR2: GTSNPN and SVGIG (reference sequence). V lost 2 bases and J 10 bases, leaving 16 bases between the germline ends. The CDR3 DNA reads as TGTGCCTGGAGTCCAGGGGGCGCGGGAGCGCAGTATTTT. As protein: CAWSPGGAGAQYF.

This chain uses TRBV20-1 with TRBJ2-3; D remains ambiguous. CDR3 length: 13 residues. Trimming left V 3 bases short and J 6 bases short, with 13 bases between. Germline CDR1 DFQATT, CDR2 SNEGSKA (reference sequence). CDR3 coding DNA: TGCAGTGCTAGCATCGGACCCGAGGATACGCAGTATTTT. Protein product: CSASIGPEDTQYF.

The V call is TRBV20-1, the J call TRBJ1-6; maybe TRBD1 (5 bases). The CDR3 loop spans 16 amino acids. CDR1 DFQATT and CDR2 SNEGSKA come from the germline V gene (reference sequence). V was clipped by 6 bases and J by 11 bases, with 26 bases between them. The CDR3 spells CSAYAQSGAERAPLHF. The CDR3 region has the DNA TGCAGTGCATACGCCCAGAGTGGGGCCGAGAGGGCACCCCTCCACTTT.

The genes are TRBV6-2 or TRBV6-3 and TRBJ2-2; TRBD1 agrees at 9 bases. CDR3 size: 15 residues. V dropped 5 bases and J dropped 6; count of bases not matched to a gene: 7. The germline gives CDR1 MNHEY, CDR2 SVGEGT. The CDR3 loop reads CASSLGQGRAGELFF. CDR3 coding DNA: TGTGCCAGCAGTCTGGGACAGGGAAGGGCCGGGGAGCTGTTTTTT.

The V and J genes are TRBV6-2 or TRBV6-3 and TRBJ1-1; D possibly corresponds to TRBD1 (5 bases). Germline CDR1 reads MNHEY; CDR2 reads SVGEGT. The CDR3 runs to 11 residues. The germline V and J ends were trimmed by 6 bases and 11 bases, with 13 bases remaining between them. This CDR3 reads CASSPGFYAFF. The CDR3 coding sequence is TGTGCCAGCAGCCCAGGGTTCTATGCTTTCTTT.

The chain links TRBV20-1 to TRBJ2-1; 16 bases match TRBD2. CDR3 length equals 16 residues. The junction had 5 bases not matched to a gene; V was cut back by 5 bases and J by 4 bases. Germline CDR1 and CDR2: DFQATT and SNEGSKA (reference sequence). As DNA, the CDR3 is TGCAGTGCTCTACCGGGACTAGCGGGGGGGTACAATGAGCAGTTCTTC. This encodes CSALPGLAGGYNEQFF.

This clonotype was counted between two and nine times. The chain joins TRBV12-3 or TRBV12-4 to TRBJ2-4; D gene unclear. The CDR3 is 14 amino acids. Deletions cut 0 bases from V and 8 bases from J, with 11 bases between. CDR3 coding DNA: TGTGCCAGCAGTTTAGCGGGCCTTGAGTACATTCAGTACTTC. Protein product: CASSLAGLEYIQYF.

The chain carries TRBV20-1 and TRBJ1-1; 7 bases fit TRBD1. Germline V gene sequence: CDR1 DFQATT, CDR2 SNEGSKA (reference sequence). The CDR3 consists of 15 residues. The V segment lost 5 bases and the J segment 5 bases; nucleotides outside the gene matches: 14. The CDR3 sequence: CSAPNGQARETEAFF. In DNA, the CDR3 is TGCAGTGCTCCCAACGGACAGGCTCGAGAAACTGAAGCTTTCTTT.

Comments on this clonotype: At one end, the junction sequence differs from germline, possibly due to a read error. The J gene is TRBJ2-3, the V gene TRBV12-5; D is ambiguous. The CDR3 spans 10 residues. Germline loops: CDR1 LGHNT, CDR2 FRNRAP. CDR3 sequence (DNA): TGTGCTAGTGGTTTGCCCATCACGAGGTTT. It encodes CASGLPITRF. Full variable domain (remainder filled in from reference TRBV12-5 and TRBJ2-3): DARVTQTPRHKVTEMGQEVTMRCQPILGHNTVFWYRQTMMQGLELLAYFRNRAPLDDSGMPKDRFSAEMPDATLATLKIQPSEPRDSAVYFCASGLPITRFGPGTRLTVL.

This clonotype turned up a few times. The chain links TRBV27 to TRBJ2-7, with D perhaps given as TRBD1 or TRBD2 (5 bases each). The CDR3 is made up of 13 amino acids. Trimming took off 5 bases at V and 2 bases at J, with 10 bases between the two ends. Germline CDR1 is MNHEY and CDR2 is SMNVEV (reference sequence). CDR3 nucleotide sequence: TGTGCCAGCAGTAGGGACGGCCCCTACGAGCAGTACTTC. Translating it yields CASSRDGPYEQYF.